The clone carrying this T cell receptor beta chain was seen ten or more times. The CDR3 has 16 residues. Germline loops: CDR1 LNHDA, CDR2 SQIVND (reference sequence). Trimming stripped 0 bases from V and 4 bases from J, with 13 bases between. This entry belongs to a study of blood T cell repertoires in COVID-19. The overall study: COVID-19 samples from acute and convalescent phases originated in the United States, Italy and Spain. PBMCs, B-cell-depleted T cells, or T cells were the source of the cDNA or gDNA that made up the material.

Study processing details: The assay estimated nucleated cells by amplifying reference gene primers. Libraries were prepared by immunoSEQ multiplex PCR; TCRdb keeps only in-frame clonotypes and omits some of them. V, J and clone size derive from that table, while D and trimming were established from the DNA sequence. The sample has some 150,000 clones; about 87% are singletons. This TCR was recovered from a woman in her forties or fifties with acute or convalescent COVID-19. The sample consisted of peripheral blood. V and J are TRBV19 and TRBJ2-1, with a tentative D call TRBD2 (6 bases). The CDR3 is CASSIDQSGGYNEQFF. Written as DNA, the CDR3 is TGTGCCAGTAGTATAGATCAGAGCGGAGGGTACAATGAGCAGTTCTTC.